What follows are 16 T cell receptor beta chains derived from one specimen sequenced in a study of technical replicates of blood from a few donors. TCRdb keeps only in-frame clones here, not all; method: immunoSEQ multiplex PCR. This sample yields roughly 62,000 clones, of which about 94% are seen a single time; 2.5% to 3.5% belongs to the top ten. The sample was PBMCs. Every receptor here comes from a human donor in good health. Some clones in this sample may be carry-over from other donors' samples.

V usage is TRBV7-2 and J usage is TRBJ1-1; the D gene is possibly TRBD1 (5 bases). The CDR3 loop spans 14 amino acids. Germline assignment: CDR1 SGHTA and CDR2 FQGNSA. V was cut by 5 bases and J by 4 bases, with 14 bases left in between. Here the CDR3 reads CASSPTDRITEAFF. The CDR3 nucleotides are TGTGCCAGCAGCCCAACTGACAGAATCACTGAAGCTTTCTTT.

The rearrangement links TRBV6-6 to TRBJ1-5; 7 bases are shared with TRBD1. J gave up 2 bases and V 4 bases, and 8 bases lay outside the gene matches. CDR1 and CDR2 (germline): MNHNY, SVGAGI (reference sequence). The CDR3 has 16 residues. CDR3 sequence (DNA): TGTGCCAGCAGTTCCCTGGACAGGTTGGGCAATCAGCCCCAGCATTTT. Its protein is CASSSLDRLGNQPQHF.

The chain employs TRBV5-1 and TRBJ2-5, with 11 bases that match TRBD1. V trimming: 5 bases; J trimming: 3 bases; junction bases outside the gene matches: 9. The germline CDR1 and CDR2 sequences are SGHRS and YFSETQ. This CDR3 is 16 amino acids long. The CDR3 DNA reads as TGCGCCAGCAGTCCGGTAGGGACAGGGGGAGAAGAGACCCAGTACTTC. It specifies CASSPVGTGGEETQYF.

This clone came up once. The chain couples TRBV11-1 to TRBJ2-3; 9 bases are a match to TRBD2. After removal of 1 base from V and 7 bases from J, the junction contained 12 bases not matched to a gene. Germline loops: CDR1 SGHAT, CDR2 FQDESV (reference sequence). The length of the CDR3 is 17 residues. CDR3 region: CASSLGRRGGSSHTQYF. CDR3 DNA: TGTGCCAGCAGCTTAGGAAGGCGGGGGGGCTCCAGTCATACGCAGTATTTT. Based on the CDR3 plus reference TRBV11-1 and TRBJ2-3, the full variable domain is EAEVAQSPRYKITEKSQAVAFWCDPISGHATLYWYRQILGQGPELLVQFQDESVVDDSQLPKDRFSAERLKGVDSTLKIQPAELGDSAMYLCASSLGRRGGSSHTQYFGPGTRLTVL.

The rearrangement joins TRBV5-5 to TRBJ2-1; maybe TRBD2 (7 bases). CDR3 length: 15 amino acids. Germline assignment: CDR1 SGHKS and CDR2 YYEKEE (reference sequence). The ends were cut back, 4 bases at V and 0 bases at J, with 11 bases in the middle. CDR3 in amino acids: CASSTRGGSYNEQFF. The CDR3 nucleotides are TGTGCCAGCAGCACAAGGGGGGGCTCCTACAATGAGCAGTTCTTC.

Only one count was recorded for this clone. This chain uses TRBV6-5 with TRBJ2-3, with TRBD2 as a possible D gene (6 bases). The CDR3 is 15 residues long. Germline CDR1 and CDR2: MNHEY and SVGAGI. The germline V and J ends were trimmed by 2 bases and 0 bases, with 9 bases remaining between them. The CDR3 DNA is TGTGCCAGCAGTTACGGCGGGGCCAGCACAGATACGCAGTATTTT. Translating it yields CASSYGGASTDTQYF.

J is TRBJ2-5 and V is TRBV27, with D possibly TRBD1 on 6 matching bases. Germline assignment: CDR1 MNHEY and CDR2 SMNVEV (reference sequence). The ends were cut back, 6 bases at V and 5 bases at J, with 22 bases in the middle. The CDR3 covers 16 residues. CDR3 coding DNA: TGTGCCAGCAGCCCCGCCCAGGGGACCCCGTGGGAGACCCAGTACTTC. It translates to CASSPAQGTPWETQYF.

CDR3 amino acids: CAGTGGLDQETQYF. The CDR3 DNA sequence: TGTGCCGGTACAGGGGGACTGGACCAAGAGACCCAGTACTTC. V usage is TRBV7-9 and J usage is TRBJ2-5; TRBD1 matches 8 bases. From germline, CDR1 is SEHNR and CDR2 FQNEAQ (reference sequence). J was trimmed by 0 bases and V by 11 bases; bases with no gene match: 8. The CDR3 consists of 14 residues.

The chain links TRBV29-1 to TRBJ2-2; 8 bases are shared with TRBD1. Germline-derived CDR1 and CDR2 are SQVTM and ANQGSEA. Germline trimming cut 3 bases from V and 3 bases from J; bases unmatched to any gene: 3. The CDR3 spans 14 residues. The CDR3 protein is CSVDNRGDTGELFF. CDR3 DNA: TGCAGCGTTGACAACAGGGGGGACACCGGGGAGCTGTTTTTT.

CDR3 loop: CASSQAVNNSPLHF. The CDR3 region has the DNA TGTGCCAGCAGCCAAGCGGTAAATAATTCACCCCTCCACTTT. The chain has TRBV4-2 and TRBJ1-6, with D unclear. Trimming removed 1 base from V and 5 bases from J, with 6 bases in between. Germline assignment: CDR1 LGHNA and CDR2 YNFKEQ. The CDR3 has 14 amino acids.

The CDR3 DNA is TGCAGCGTCGGGAGAGACAGGGGCACTAATGAAAAACTGTTTTTT. This codes for CSVGRDRGTNEKLFF. The chain combines TRBV29-1 with TRBJ1-4; 8 nucleotides align to TRBD1. V shed 6 bases and J 2 bases; nucleotides not matched to a gene: 8. The CDR3 runs to 15 residues. Germline CDR1 SQVTM, CDR2 ANQGSEA.

V gene TRBV6-1 combines with J gene TRBJ1-2; 11 nucleotides agree with TRBD1. V gave up 7 bases and J gave up 4 bases; unmatched junction bases: 8. Germline CDR1 is MNHNS and CDR2 is SASEGT. The CDR3 is made up of 15 amino acids. CDR3 sequence: CASNTRTGGIYGYTF. CDR3 nucleotides: TGTGCCAGCAACACTCGGACAGGGGGCATCTATGGCTACACCTTC.

The chain carries TRBV10-3 and TRBJ2-7; D possibly corresponds to TRBD2 (6 bases). The germline V gene has CDR1 ENHRY and CDR2 SYGVKD. V gave up 7 bases and J gave up 3 bases, with 13 bases separating them. The CDR3 is made up of 13 amino acids. CDR3 residues: CAITGTQNYEQYF. DNA of the CDR3: TGTGCCATCACTGGGACTCAAAACTACGAGCAGTACTTC.

The chain combines TRBV18 with TRBJ1-3, with D maybe TRBD1 (6 bases). The CDR3 has 14 residues. The germline V gene has CDR1 KGHSH and CDR2 LQKENI. The germline V and J ends were trimmed by 9 bases and 0 bases, with 12 bases remaining between them. CDR3 in DNA: TGTGCCAGTTCAGAGGACAGCTCTGGAAACACCATATATTTT. It specifies CASSEDSSGNTIYF.

The chain is built from TRBV7-8 and TRBJ1-5; no reliable D call. This CDR3 region has 16 residues. V was trimmed by 1 base and J by 0 bases, leaving 10 bases between them. Germline V lookup: CDR1 SGHVS, CDR2 FQNEAQ. In nucleotides, the CDR3 is TGTGCCAGCAGCTTAGAACAGCCTTATAGCAATCAGCCCCAGCATTTT. Translated, it gives CASSLEQPYSNQPQHF.

The chain combines TRBV7-2 with TRBJ2-7; D may be TRBD2 (5 bases). The CDR3 has 12 residues. V lost 2 bases and J 5 bases, leaving 7 bases between the germline ends. CDR1 and CDR2 (germline): SGHTA, FQGNSA. CDR3 amino acids: CASSLTSNEQYF. The CDR3 DNA follows: TGTGCCAGCAGCTTAACTAGTAACGAGCAGTACTTC.